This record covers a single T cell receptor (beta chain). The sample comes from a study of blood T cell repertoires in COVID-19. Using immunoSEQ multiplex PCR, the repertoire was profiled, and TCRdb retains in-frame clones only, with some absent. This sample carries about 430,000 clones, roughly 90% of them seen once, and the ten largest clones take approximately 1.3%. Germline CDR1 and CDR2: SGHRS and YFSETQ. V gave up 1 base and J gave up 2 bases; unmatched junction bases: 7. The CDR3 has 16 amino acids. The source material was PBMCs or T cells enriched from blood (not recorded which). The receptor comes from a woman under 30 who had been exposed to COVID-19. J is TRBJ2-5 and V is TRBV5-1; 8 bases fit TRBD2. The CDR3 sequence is CASSLPSGRIQETQYF. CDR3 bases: TGCGCCAGCAGCTTGCCTAGCGGGCGGATTCAAGAGACCCAGTACTTC.